Below, one T cell receptor (beta chain) is given with its context. Its antigen is undetermined. This sample stems from a study of cytomegalovirus exposure and HLA in healthy donors. Study-level findings and limits: V- and J-gene trimming of TCR beta was linked (in a later analysis) to a missense DCLRE1C variant.

Per germline, CDR1 SGHRS and CDR2 YFSETQ. The CDR3 is 14 amino acids. Primers for the PCR totalled 60 Vbeta and 13 Jbeta. TCRdb keeps only in-frame clones here, not all; method: immunoSEQ multiplex PCR. Of fewer than 150,000 clones listed, less than 85% are singletons. The chain couples TRBV5-1 to TRBJ2-5, with TRBD2 matching over 8 bases. The J call may be in error: the DNA end matches TRBJ2-7 better. The sequencing input was PBMCs. The sequence derives from a man aged 40-55 years in good health and CMV-seronegative. CDR3 nucleotides: TGCGCCAGCAGCCCGGGAGGGGGAACCTACGAGCAGTACTTC. Its protein product is CASSPGGGTYEQYF.